The clone carrying this T cell receptor beta chain was seen a handful of times. Its antigen is unidentified. This specimen comes from a study of blood T cells in healthy people across ages. Then a second PCR, running roughly 6 to 12 cycles, was carried out with a sample-barcoded 5' primer and a J-beta primer mix. TCRdb reanalysed the 5' RACE reads using MiXCR and keeps one entry per CDR3 protein. The table has 800,000 to 900,000 distinct CDR3 sequences, around 68% seen once. Findings of the study overall: In the absence of known donor CMV status, changes in expanded clonotypes were possibly confounded.

V was trimmed by 2 bases and J by 0 bases, leaving 14 bases between them. The CDR3 runs to 16 residues. CDR1 and CDR2 (germline): SGHTA, FQGNSA. Sequencing was performed on blood. This receptor was taken from a man aged 25-45 years in good health. The rearrangement joins TRBV7-2 to TRBJ2-7, with D perhaps matching TRBD2 (6 bases). CDR3 coding DNA: TGTGCCAGCAGCTTAAATGGGCGGGGTGCCTCCTACGAGCAGTACTTC. This sequence encodes CASSLNGRGASYEQYF.